The entry that follows covers one TCR beta chain sequence. The antigen is unknown. This CDR3 is built from 17 residues. Looked up from germline, CDR1 is MNHEY and CDR2 is SVGAGI. Some 34,000 genome equivalents of blood DNA were amplified for TRB. One tube held mixed TRB-A and TRB-B primer pools for touch-down PCR. TCRdb reprocessed the multiplex PCR reads, with one entry per CDR3 protein and no DNA. The ten top clones account for roughly 26%, within a sample of some 6,800 distinct CDR3 sequences. The record originates from a study of T cell clusters in autoimmune cytopenias. Study-wide findings and caveats: Active autoimmune hepatitis patients had almost three-fold fewer exclusive TRB clusters than healthy donors. Clustering suggested that physiological T cell clusters were missing in primary autoimmune cytopenia patients. No cluster-lack signature appeared between secondary cytopenia and chronic lymphocytic leukemia patients, apparently due to lymphoma masking.

The receptor's source is a human donor with an autoimmune cytopenia or autoimmune hepatitis (not recorded which). Sequenced material: peripheral blood. This chain uses TRBV6-5 with TRBJ1-2; the D call from TCRdb, TRBD1, cannot be confirmed without DNA. The CDR3 sequence is CASSYSPLPGQGDGYTF.